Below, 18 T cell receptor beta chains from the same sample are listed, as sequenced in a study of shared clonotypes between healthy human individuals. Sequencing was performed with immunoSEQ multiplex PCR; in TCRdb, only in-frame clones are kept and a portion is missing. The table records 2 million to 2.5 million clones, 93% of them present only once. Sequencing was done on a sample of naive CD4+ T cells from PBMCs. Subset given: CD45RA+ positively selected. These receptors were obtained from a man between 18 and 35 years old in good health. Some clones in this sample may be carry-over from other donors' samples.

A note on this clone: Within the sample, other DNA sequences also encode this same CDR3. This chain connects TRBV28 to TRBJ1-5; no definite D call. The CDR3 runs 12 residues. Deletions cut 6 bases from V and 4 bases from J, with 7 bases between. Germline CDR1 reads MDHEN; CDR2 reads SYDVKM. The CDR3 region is CASSPTNQPQHF. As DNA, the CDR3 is TGTGCCAGCAGCCCTACAAATCAGCCCCAGCATTTT.

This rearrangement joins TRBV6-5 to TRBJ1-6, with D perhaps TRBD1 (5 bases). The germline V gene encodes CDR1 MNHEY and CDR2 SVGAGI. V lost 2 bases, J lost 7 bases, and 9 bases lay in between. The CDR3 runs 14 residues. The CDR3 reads CASSYARVNSPLHF. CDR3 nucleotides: TGTGCCAGCAGTTACGCCAGGGTCAATTCACCCCTCCACTTT.

The CDR3 region is CASSLEIAGLSTDTQYF. The CDR3 DNA reads TGCGCCAGCAGCTTGGAAATAGCGGGACTAAGCACAGATACGCAGTATTTT. The chain uses TRBV5-1 and TRBJ2-3; 8 bases map to TRBD2. Germline V gene sequence: CDR1 SGHRS, CDR2 YFSETQ. The V segment lost 0 bases and the J segment 0 bases; nucleotides outside the gene matches: 6. The CDR3 has 17 residues.

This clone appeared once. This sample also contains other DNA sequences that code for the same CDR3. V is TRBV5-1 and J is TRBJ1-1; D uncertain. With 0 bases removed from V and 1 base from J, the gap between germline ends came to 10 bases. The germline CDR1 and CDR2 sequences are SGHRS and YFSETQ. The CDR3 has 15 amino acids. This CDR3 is CASSLEGRRNTEAFF. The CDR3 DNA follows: TGCGCCAGCAGCTTGGAGGGCAGAAGGAACACTGAAGCTTTCTTT.

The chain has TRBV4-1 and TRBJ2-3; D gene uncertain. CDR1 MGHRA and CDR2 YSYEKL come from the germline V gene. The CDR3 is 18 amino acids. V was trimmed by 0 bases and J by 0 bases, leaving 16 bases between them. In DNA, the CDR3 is TGCGCCAGCAGCCAAGATGTCGTATCCAGGTTTAGCACAGATACGCAGTATTTT. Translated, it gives CASSQDVVSRFSTDTQYF.

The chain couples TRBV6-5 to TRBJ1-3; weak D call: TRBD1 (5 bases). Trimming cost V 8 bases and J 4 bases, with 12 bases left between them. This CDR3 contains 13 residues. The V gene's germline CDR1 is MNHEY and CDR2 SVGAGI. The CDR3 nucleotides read TGTGCCAGCGGGGGTCGGGACGGAAACACCATATATTTT. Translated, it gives CASGGRDGNTIYF.

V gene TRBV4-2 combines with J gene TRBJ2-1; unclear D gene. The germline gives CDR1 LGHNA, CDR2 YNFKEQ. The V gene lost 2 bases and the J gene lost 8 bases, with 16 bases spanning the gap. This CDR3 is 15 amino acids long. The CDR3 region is CASSQTVWSVDEQFF. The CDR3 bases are TGTGCCAGCAGCCAAACAGTCTGGAGTGTGGATGAGCAGTTCTTC.

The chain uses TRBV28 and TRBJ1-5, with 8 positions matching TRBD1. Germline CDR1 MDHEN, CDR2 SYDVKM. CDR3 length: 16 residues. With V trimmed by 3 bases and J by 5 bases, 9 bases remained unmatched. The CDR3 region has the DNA TGTGCCAGCAGTTTCACCGGGACAGGCGGCGATCAGCCCCAGCATTTT. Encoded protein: CASSFTGTGGDQPQHF.

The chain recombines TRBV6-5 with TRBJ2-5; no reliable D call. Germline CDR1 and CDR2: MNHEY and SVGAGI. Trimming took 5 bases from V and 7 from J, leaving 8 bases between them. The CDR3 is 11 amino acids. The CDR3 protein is CASSGKRTQYF. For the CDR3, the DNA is TGTGCCAGCAGTGGGAAAAGGACCCAGTACTTC.

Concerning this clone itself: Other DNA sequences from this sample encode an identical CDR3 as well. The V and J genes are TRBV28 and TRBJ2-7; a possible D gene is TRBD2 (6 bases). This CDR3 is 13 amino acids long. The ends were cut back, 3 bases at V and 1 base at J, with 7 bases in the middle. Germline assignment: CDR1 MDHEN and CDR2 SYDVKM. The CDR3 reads CASSLEGSYEQYF. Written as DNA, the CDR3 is TGTGCCAGCAGTTTGGAGGGTTCCTACGAGCAGTACTTC.

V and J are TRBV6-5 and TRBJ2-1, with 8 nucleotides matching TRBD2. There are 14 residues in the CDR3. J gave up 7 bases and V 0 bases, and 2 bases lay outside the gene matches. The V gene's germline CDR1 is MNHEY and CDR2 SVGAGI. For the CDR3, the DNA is TGTGCCAGCAGTTACTCGGAGCGGGGGAATGAGCAGTTCTTC. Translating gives CASSYSERGNEQFF.

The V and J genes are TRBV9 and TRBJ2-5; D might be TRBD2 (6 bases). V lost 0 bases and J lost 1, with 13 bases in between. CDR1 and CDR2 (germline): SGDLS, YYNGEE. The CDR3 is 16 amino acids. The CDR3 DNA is TGTGCCAGCAGCGTAGCTACTAGCACCCCCCAAGAGACCCAGTACTTC. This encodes CASSVATSTPQETQYF. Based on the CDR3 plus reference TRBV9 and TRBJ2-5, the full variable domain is DSGVTQTPKHLITATGQRVTLRCSPRSGDLSVYWYQQSLDQGLQFLIQYYNGEERAKGNILERFSAQQFPDLHSELNLSSLELGDSALYFCASSVATSTPQETQYFGPGTRLLVL.

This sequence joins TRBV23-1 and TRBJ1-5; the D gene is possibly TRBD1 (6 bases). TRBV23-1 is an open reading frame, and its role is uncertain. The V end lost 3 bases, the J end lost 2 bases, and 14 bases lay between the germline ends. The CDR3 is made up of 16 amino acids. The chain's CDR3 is CASSQGTTKGNQPQHF. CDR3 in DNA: TGCGCCAGCAGTCAGGGGACAACGAAAGGCAATCAGCCCCAGCATTTT.

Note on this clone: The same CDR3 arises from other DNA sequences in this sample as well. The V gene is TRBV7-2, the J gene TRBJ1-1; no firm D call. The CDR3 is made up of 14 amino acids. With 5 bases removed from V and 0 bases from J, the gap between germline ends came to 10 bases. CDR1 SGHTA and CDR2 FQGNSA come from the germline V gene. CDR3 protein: CASSPDPLNTEAFF. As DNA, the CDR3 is TGTGCCAGCAGCCCCGATCCCTTGAACACTGAAGCTTTCTTT.

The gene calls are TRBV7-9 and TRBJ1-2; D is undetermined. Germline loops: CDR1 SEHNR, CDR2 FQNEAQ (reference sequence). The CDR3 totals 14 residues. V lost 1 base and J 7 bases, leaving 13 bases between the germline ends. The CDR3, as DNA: TGTGCCAGCAGCTTAGGGGATGCGTGGGGTGGCTACACCTTC. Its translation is CASSLGDAWGGYTF. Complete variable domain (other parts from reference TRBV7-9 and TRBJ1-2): DTGVSQNPRHKITKRGQNVTFRCDPISEHNRLYWYRQTLGQGPEFLTYFQNEAQLEKSRLLSDRFSAERPKGSFSTLEIQRTEQGDSAMYLCASSLGDAWGGYTFGSGTRLTVV.

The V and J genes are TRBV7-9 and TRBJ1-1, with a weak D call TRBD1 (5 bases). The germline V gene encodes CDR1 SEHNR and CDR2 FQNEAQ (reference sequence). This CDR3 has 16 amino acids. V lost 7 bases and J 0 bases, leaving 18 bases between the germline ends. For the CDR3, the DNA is TGTGCCAGCACCGACAGTCTTGACAGAATGAACACTGAAGCTTTCTTT. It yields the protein CASTDSLDRMNTEAFF.

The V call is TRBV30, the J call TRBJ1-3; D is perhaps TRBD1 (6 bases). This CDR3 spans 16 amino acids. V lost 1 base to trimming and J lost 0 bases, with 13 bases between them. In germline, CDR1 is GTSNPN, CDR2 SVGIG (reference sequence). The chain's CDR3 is CAWSGNRALSGNTIYF. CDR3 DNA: TGTGCCTGGAGTGGCAACAGGGCACTCTCTGGAAACACCATATATTTT.

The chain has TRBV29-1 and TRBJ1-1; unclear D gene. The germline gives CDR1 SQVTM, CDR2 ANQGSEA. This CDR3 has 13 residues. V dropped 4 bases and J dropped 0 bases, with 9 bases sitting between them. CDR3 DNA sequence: TGCAGCGTTGCGAAGCGGGTGAACACTGAAGCTTTCTTT. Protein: CSVAKRVNTEAFF. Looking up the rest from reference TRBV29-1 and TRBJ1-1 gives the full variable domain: SAVISQKPSRDICQRGTSLTIQCQVDSQVTMMFWYRQQPGQSLTLIATANQGSEATYESGFVIDKFPISRPNLTFSTLTVSNMSPEDSSIYLCSVAKRVNTEAFFGQGTRLTVV.